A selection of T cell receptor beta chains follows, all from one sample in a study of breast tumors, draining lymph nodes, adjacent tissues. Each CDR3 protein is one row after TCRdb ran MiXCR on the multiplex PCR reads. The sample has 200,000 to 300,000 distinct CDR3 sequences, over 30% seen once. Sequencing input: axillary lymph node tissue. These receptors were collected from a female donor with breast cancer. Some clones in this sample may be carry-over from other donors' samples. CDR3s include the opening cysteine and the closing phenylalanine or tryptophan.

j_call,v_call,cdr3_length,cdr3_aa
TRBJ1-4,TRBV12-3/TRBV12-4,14,CASSLSGANEKLFF
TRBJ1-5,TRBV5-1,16,CASSLIGSYSNQPQHF
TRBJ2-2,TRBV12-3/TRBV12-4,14,CASSLTSVAGELFF
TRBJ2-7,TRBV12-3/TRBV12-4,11,CASSFVGEQYF
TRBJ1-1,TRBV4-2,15,CASSQSGQGNTEAFF
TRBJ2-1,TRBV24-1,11,CATSVRQEQFF
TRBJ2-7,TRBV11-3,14,CASSSPGQKYEQYF
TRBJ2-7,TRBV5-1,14,CASSQGQGSYEQYF
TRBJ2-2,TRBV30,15,CASRTSGRGTGELFF
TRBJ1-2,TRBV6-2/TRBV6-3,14,CASSYSSGGYGYTF
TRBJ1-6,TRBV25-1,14,CASSDPGYRSPLHF
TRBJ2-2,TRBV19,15,CASSIRTSGSGELFF
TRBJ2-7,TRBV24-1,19,CATSDPGTSGRARSGEQYF
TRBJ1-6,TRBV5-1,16,CASSLDGQDSNSPLHF
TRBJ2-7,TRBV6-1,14,CASIRGPPTCEQYF
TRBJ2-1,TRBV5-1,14,CASSVGLVDNEQFF
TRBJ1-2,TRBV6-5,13,CASSREWDYGYTF
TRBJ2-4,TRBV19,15,CASSISGNAKNIQYF
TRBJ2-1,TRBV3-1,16,CASSPYTTSSYNEQFF
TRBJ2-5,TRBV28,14,CPSSLRQGQETQYF
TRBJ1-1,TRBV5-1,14,CASSLEGREGEAFF
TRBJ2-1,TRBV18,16,CASSPVEAQYNNEQFF
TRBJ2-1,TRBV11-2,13,CASSLLAGGEQFF
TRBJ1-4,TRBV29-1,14,CSVPGGRGNEKLFF
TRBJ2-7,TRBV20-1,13,CSASPSDPYEQYF
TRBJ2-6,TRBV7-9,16,CASSLAALSGANVLTF
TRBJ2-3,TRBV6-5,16,CASRWTATAVTDTQYF
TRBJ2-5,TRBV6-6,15,CASSHPGLATETQYF
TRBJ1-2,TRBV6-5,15,CASRARDTRSYGYTF
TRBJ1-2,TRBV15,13,CATTQRPRRGYTF
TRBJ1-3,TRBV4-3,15,CASSQDRSSGNTIYF
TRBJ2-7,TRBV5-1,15,CASSLGGGAFNEQYF
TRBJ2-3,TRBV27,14,CASSFRQGTDTQYF